These T cell receptor beta chains were read from a single sample in a study of molecular identifiers for immune sequencing clone quantification. Each CDR3 protein gets one entry after TCRdb re-called the PCR reads with MiXCR. The table lists about 640,000 distinct CDR3 sequences, just under 20% of them singletons, with 0.85% in the top ten. Material for sequencing was naive CD8+ T cells from blood, with Jurkat cell RNA spiked in. These receptors all stem from a human donor in good health. Some libraries in this study had Jurkat cell RNA spiked in. CDR3s leave out the opening cysteine and the closing phenylalanine or tryptophan. Fields, in order: CDR3 length, V gene, J gene, CDR3 protein.

13	TRBV12-3/TRBV12-4	TRBJ2-1	ASSSAFGLADEQF
13	TRBV5-8	TRBJ2-3	ASSLEGRGTDTQY
15	TRBV4-1	TRBJ2-1	ASSQEGSAGGGNEQF
13	TRBV11-2	TRBJ1-1	ASSLEGLMNTEAF
13	TRBV30	TRBJ2-2	AWSRRPSNTGELF
14	TRBV19	TRBJ2-3	ASSWGLRSSHDTQY
15	TRBV4-3	TRBJ2-7	ASSQDLLAASSYEQY
12	TRBV20-1	TRBJ1-2	SARSSGGDYGYT
12	TRBV12-3/TRBV12-4	TRBJ1-2	ASSFGWGADGYT
12	TRBV15	TRBJ2-1	ATSSERTGNEQF
13	TRBV4-1	TRBJ1-1	ASSVVDRVNTEAF
13	TRBV28	TRBJ2-2	ASSSTAVPTGELF
12	TRBV9	TRBJ1-1	ASSPLPPDTEAF
9	TRBV24-1	TRBJ2-2	ATSARGELF
10	TRBV5-8	TRBJ2-1	ASSFQIWEQF
14	TRBV29-1	TRBJ2-3	SVDPTGAASTDTQY
15	TRBV27	TRBJ2-1	ASSLLGGRAPYNEQF
11	TRBV4-1	TRBJ1-4	ASSQVDGEKLF
13	TRBV9	TRBJ1-1	ASSVGSGSNTEAF
14	TRBV19	TRBJ2-1	ASSISGGRTYNEQF
13	TRBV7-9	TRBJ1-6	ASGARTANNSPLH
11	TRBV28	TRBJ1-2	ASSKTGGNGYT
13	TRBV19	TRBJ1-5	ASTPDSYSNQPQH
10	TRBV12-3/TRBV12-4	TRBJ1-4	ASSLDPGKLF
13	TRBV6-2/TRBV6-3	TRBJ1-5	ASTSGTANHRPQH
13	TRBV20-1	TRBJ2-2	SARGDRGQAGELF
14	TRBV18	TRBJ1-1	ASHSGTGGEGTEAF
15	TRBV27	TRBJ1-2	ASSFIGQGTSNYGYT
13	TRBV6-5	TRBJ2-7	ASSLATGLTYEQY
12	TRBV19	TRBJ2-4	ASSIMSGGNIQY
9	TRBV28	TRBJ2-3	ASHSTDTQY
14	TRBV7-9	TRBJ2-1	ASSYAVKGHGSEQF
15	TRBV4-1	TRBJ1-1	ASSLHGQGPIGSEAF
13	TRBV7-2	TRBJ2-1	ASSSRQGEVNEQF
11	TRBV28	TRBJ2-3	ASSFRVTDTQY
13	TRBV27	TRBJ2-2	ASSPLAAYTGELF
10	TRBV28	TRBJ2-7	ASRTPSYEQY
13	TRBV9	TRBJ2-2	ASSPDVGGMWELF
10	TRBV5-1	TRBJ2-7	ASSLVGIEQY
10	TRBV7-9	TRBJ2-5	ASSGGLETQY
14	TRBV20-1	TRBJ2-3	SASNFFGQGLDTQY
13	TRBV7-8	TRBJ2-7	ASSLFSPSLNEQY
13	TRBV27	TRBJ2-7	ASSDNPGASYEQY
13	TRBV6-5	TRBJ1-2	ASSTRWGDRGGYT
9	TRBV30	TRBJ2-1	ASADSGEQF
14	TRBV9	TRBJ2-5	ASSVEAATNQETQY
19	TRBV7-2	TRBJ2-3	ASSPLGTSGGAIITADTQY
14	TRBV27	TRBJ2-1	ASSPTGSGMGNEQF